Presented here are 10 T cell receptor beta chains from one specimen sequenced in a study of CD8 T cells in Susac syndrome. After extraction with the RNeasy kit, roughly 0.45 to 1 ug of the RNA was reverse transcribed using random hexamers. MiXCR was run by TCRdb on the immunoSEQ multiplex PCR reads, yielding one entry per CDR3 protein. The data show around 150,000 distinct CDR3 sequences, around 93% seen once. The sample taken for sequencing was CD4+ T cells from PBMCs. The receptors stem from a human donor in good health.

The chain has TRBV5-4 and TRBJ2-2, with D unresolved. Looked up from germline, CDR1 is SGHNT and CDR2 is YYREEE (reference sequence). Trimming took 6 bases from V and 6 from J, leaving 12 bases between them. The CDR3 sequence is 13 residues long. DNA for the CDR3: TGTGCCAGCATGAAAGGCTCTTCCGGGGAGCTGTTTTTT. This encodes CASMKGSSGELFF.

About this clonotype: A read error may produce the germline difference seen at one junction end. The chain combines TRBV29-1 with TRBJ1-2; D gene ambiguous. The CDR3 spans 13 residues. Germline CDR1 SQVTM, CDR2 ANQGSEA. CDR3 coding DNA: TGCAGCGCCTCCATGACGGTGGACTATGACTACACCTTC. Encoded protein: CSASMTVDYDYTF.

The gene calls are TRBV5-1 and TRBJ1-1; 8 bases fit TRBD1. CDR3 length equals 15 residues. Losses at the gene ends were 6 bases for V and 3 bases for J; bases not matched to a gene: 10. Germline V gene lookup returns CDR1 SGHRS and CDR2 YFSETQ. CDR3 DNA: TGCGCCAGCACCGATAACCAGGGGGCGTACACTGAAGCTTTCTTT. It codes for CASTDNQGAYTEAFF.

This chain uses TRBV5-1 with TRBJ1-6; possible D gene TRBD1, 5 bases. The CDR3 spans 15 residues. Germline V gene data show CDR1 as SGHRS and CDR2 as YFSETQ. The V end lost 4 bases, the J end lost 9 bases, and 17 bases lay between the germline ends. DNA of the CDR3: TGCGCCAGCAGCCCCTGGAGAGGGGAGACTTCACCCCTCCACTTT. Amino acids: CASSPWRGETSPLHF.

J is TRBJ2-7 and V is TRBV7-3; a possible D gene is TRBD2 (6 bases). The V and J ends lost 2 bases and 4 bases respectively, with 12 bases between them. Per germline, CDR1 SGHTA and CDR2 FQGTGA. CDR3 length: 14 amino acids. This chain's CDR3 is CASSLDGAGYEQYF. In DNA, the CDR3 is TGTGCCAGCAGCTTAGATGGGGCGGGGTACGAGCAGTACTTC.

J is TRBJ2-3 and V is TRBV27; a possible D gene is TRBD1 (6 bases). V gave up 5 bases and J gave up 5 bases, with 14 bases separating them. CDR3 size: 14 residues. Germline CDR1 reads MNHEY; CDR2 reads SMNVEV (reference sequence). The CDR3 nucleotides are TGTGCCAGCAGTCGTCCAACAGGGAAAGATACGCAGTATTTT. Amino acid sequence: CASSRPTGKDTQYF.

The CDR3 reads CASSHSGTGGDEQYF. The CDR3 DNA reads TGTGCCAGCAGCCATTCCGGGACAGGGGGCGACGAGCAGTACTTC. The chain recombines TRBV3-1 with TRBJ2-7; 12 bases map to TRBD1. The CDR3 runs 15 residues. V trimming: 3 bases; J trimming: 5 bases; junction bases outside the gene matches: 5. In germline, CDR1 is LGHDT, CDR2 YNNKEL (reference sequence).

The chain is built from TRBV3-1 and TRBJ1-4; no reliable D call. The CDR3 loop spans 14 amino acids. Germline loops: CDR1 LGHDT, CDR2 YNNKEL (reference sequence). V was pared by 1 base and J by 7 bases, with 10 bases between. CDR3 sequence: CASSQGGVGEKLFF. CDR3 in DNA: TGTGCCAGCAGCCAAGGTGGGGTAGGTGAAAAACTGTTTTTT. The full variable domain, in which reference TRBV3-1 and TRBJ1-4 provide the parts outside the CDR3, is DTAVSQTPKYLVTQMGNDKSIKCEQNLGHDTMYWYKQDSKKFLKIMFSYNNKELIINETVPNRFSPKSPDKAHLNLHINSLELGDSAVYFCASSQGGVGEKLFFGSGTQLSVL.

The chain uses TRBV15 and TRBJ1-1; unclear D gene. The CDR3 runs 16 residues. Germline CDR1 reads LNHNV; CDR2 reads YYDKDF (reference sequence). Trimming removed 1 base from V and 0 bases from J, with 12 bases in between. CDR3: CATSRGFPGLNTEAFF. DNA for the CDR3: TGTGCCACCAGCAGAGGGTTCCCGGGTCTGAACACTGAAGCTTTCTTT.

The J gene is TRBJ1-2, the V gene TRBV19; TRBD1 aligns across 9 bases. CDR1 is LNHDA and CDR2 is SQIVND in the germline V gene (reference sequence). This CDR3 comprises 15 residues. After removal of 5 bases from V and 7 bases from J, the junction contained 11 bases not matched to a gene. CDR3 DNA: TGTGCCAGTAGTGTAAACCGGGACAGGGAGGTTGGCTACACCTTC. Amino acid sequence: CASSVNRDREVGYTF.